A single sample is the source of the 13 T cell receptor beta chains below, sequenced in a study of blood T cell repertoires in COVID-19. Sequencing was performed with immunoSEQ multiplex PCR; in TCRdb, only in-frame clones are kept and a portion is missing. The sample contains 110,000 or so clones, approximately 90% of which appear only once. Sequenced material: peripheral blood. The receptor source for this set is a man aged 70-80 years with active or convalescent COVID-19.

The chain employs TRBV6-5 and TRBJ2-7, with TRBD2 matching 14 bases. Germline CDR1 MNHEY, CDR2 SVGAGI. The CDR3 loop spans 14 amino acids. Unmatched junction bases numbered 3, after V lost 5 bases and J lost 6 bases. CDR3 nucleotides: TGTGCCAGCAGTCGGGGACTAGCGGGAGTCGAGCAGTACTTC. Translated: CASSRGLAGVEQYF.

This clone has a single count. V gene TRBV3-1 (or the pseudogene TRBV3-2) combines with J gene TRBJ1-1; 10 nucleotides line up with TRBD1. V shed 1 base, J shed 11 bases, and the junction held 4 bases outside the gene matches. Looked up from germline, CDR1 is LGHDT and CDR2 is YNNKEL (reference sequence). The CDR3 length is 13 residues. CDR3 bases: TGTGCCAGCAGCCAAGGGACAGGGGGAACGGCTTTCTTT. Translation gives CASSQGTGGTAFF.

The rearrangement links TRBV6-5 to TRBJ1-1; 9 positions agree with TRBD1. V was pared by 0 bases and J by 6 bases, with 5 bases of the junction left unmatched. The CDR3 is made up of 15 amino acids. CDR1 MNHEY and CDR2 SVGAGI come from the germline V gene. The CDR3 sequence is CASSYSSGTGSEAFF. In nucleotides, the CDR3 is TGTGCCAGCAGTTACTCCTCCGGGACAGGGTCTGAAGCTTTCTTT.

The chain uses TRBV9 and TRBJ1-2; no reliable D call. Germline CDR1 and CDR2: SGDLS and YYNGEE. The V and J ends lost 0 bases and 4 bases respectively, with 4 bases between them. This CDR3 has 12 amino acids. CDR3 amino acids: CASSVAGYGYTF. For the CDR3, the DNA is TGTGCCAGCAGCGTAGCGGGCTATGGCTACACCTTC. Full variable domain (remainder filled in from reference TRBV9 and TRBJ1-2): DSGVTQTPKHLITATGQRVTLRCSPRSGDLSVYWYQQSLDQGLQFLIQYYNGEERAKGNILERFSAQQFPDLHSELNLSSLELGDSALYFCASSVAGYGYTFGSGTRLTVV.

The count of this clone is one. This rearrangement joins TRBV9 to TRBJ2-3; 11 nucleotides line up with TRBD2. The germline V gene has CDR1 SGDLS and CDR2 YYNGEE. Trimming removed 4 bases from V and 6 bases from J; junction bases left unmatched: 4. The CDR3 has 14 residues. The CDR3 here is CASSLTSGMDTQYF. The DNA of the CDR3 is TGTGCCAGCAGCTTGACTAGCGGGATGGATACGCAGTATTTT.

V is TRBV9 and J is TRBJ1-3, with no clear D. The V gene's germline CDR1 is SGDLS and CDR2 YYNGEE. Between the trimmed V and J ends, which lost 0 bases and 0 bases, there was a span of 10 bases. The CDR3 totals 16 residues. Here the CDR3 DNA reads TGTGCCAGCAGCGTAGCTTCGGGATTCTCTGGAAACACCATATATTTT. Translating it yields CASSVASGFSGNTIYF.

V and J are TRBV6-1 and TRBJ1-5; a possible D gene is TRBD1 (6 bases). Germline CDR1 and CDR2: MNHNS and SASEGT. CDR3 length: 13 amino acids. Trimming cost V 2 bases and J 7 bases, with 9 bases left between them. This chain's CDR3 is CASSEQGKQPQHF. In DNA, the CDR3 is TGTGCCAGCAGTGAACAGGGGAAACAGCCCCAGCATTTT.

This clone has only one observation. The chain recombines TRBV28 with TRBJ2-7, with a weak D call TRBD2 (6 bases). V gave up 5 bases and J gave up 3 bases, with 17 bases separating them. Germline CDR1 is MDHEN and CDR2 is SYDVKM. The CDR3 has 15 amino acids. This CDR3 reads CASSPPRRGGYEQYF. In nucleotides, the CDR3 is TGTGCCAGCAGTCCCCCCCGGCGGGGAGGCTACGAGCAGTACTTC. The full variable domain, with the rest looked up from reference TRBV28 and TRBJ2-7, is DVKVTQSSRYLVKRTGEKVFLECVQDMDHENMFWYRQDPGLGLRLIYFSYDVKMKEKGDIPEGYSVSREKKERFSLILESASTNQTSMYLCASSPPRRGGYEQYFGPGTRLTVT.

This clone was counted between two and nine times. The chain links TRBV7-2 to TRBJ1-5, with D maybe TRBD1 (5 bases). Germline loops: CDR1 SGHTA, CDR2 FQGNSA. The CDR3 totals 15 residues. V lost 5 bases and J 3 bases, leaving 14 bases between the germline ends. The CDR3 sequence: CASSAGPGINQPQHF. CDR3 DNA: TGTGCCAGCAGCGCGGGACCCGGGATCAATCAGCCCCAGCATTTT.

This clone has just one count. The chain links TRBV9 to TRBJ1-2; the match to TRBD1 covers 11 bases. CDR3 length equals 13 residues. Germline CDR1 reads SGDLS; CDR2 reads YYNGEE. V lost 7 bases, J lost 5 bases, and 4 bases stayed unmatched. Here the CDR3 reads CASQGQGGYGYTF. In nucleotides, the CDR3 is TGTGCCAGCCAGGGACAGGGGGGTTATGGCTACACCTTC.

The chain is built from TRBV7-6 and TRBJ2-1, with 7 bases lining up with TRBD2. Trimming took 4 bases from V and 1 from J; bases not matched to a gene: 7. The CDR3 runs to 16 residues. In germline, CDR1 is SGHVS, CDR2 FNYEAQ. The chain's CDR3 is CASSSLAGVSYNEQFF. CDR3 nucleotide sequence: TGTGCCAGCAGCTCCCTGGCGGGAGTATCCTACAATGAGCAGTTCTTC. Drawing the rest from reference TRBV7-6 and TRBJ2-1, the complete variable domain is GAGVSQSPRYKVTKRGQDVALRCDPISGHVSLYWYRQALGQGPEFLTYFNYEAQQDKSGLPNDRFSAERPEGSISTLTIQRTEQRDSAMYRCASSSLAGVSYNEQFFGPGTRLTVL.

CDR3 amino acids: CASSMGGLAGVSEQFF. The CDR3 DNA reads as TGTGCCAGTAGTATGGGGGGACTAGCGGGAGTCAGTGAGCAGTTCTTC. J is TRBJ2-1 and V is TRBV19, with 14 bases fitting TRBD2. Trimming took 3 bases from V and 9 from J; bases not matched to a gene: 7. Germline V lookup: CDR1 LNHDA, CDR2 SQIVND (reference sequence). CDR3 length: 16 amino acids.

The chain links TRBV2 to TRBJ2-3; 9 bases map to TRBD2. The germline V gene has CDR1 SNHLY and CDR2 FYNNEI. Trimming removed 4 bases from V and 0 bases from J; junction bases left unmatched: 5. This CDR3 has 16 amino acids. CDR3 sequence: CASSGVTSGSTDTQYF. The CDR3 DNA follows: TGTGCCAGCAGTGGGGTGACTAGCGGAAGCACAGATACGCAGTATTTT.